These 30 T cell receptor beta chains were sequenced from one sample in a study of blood T cell repertoires in COVID-19. The repertoire was sequenced with immunoSEQ multiplex PCR; TCRdb's copy has only in-frame clones and lacks some. The data contain more than 250,000 clones, approximately 78% of them singletons. The sample taken for sequencing was PBMCs or T cells enriched from blood (not recorded which). The source of these receptors is a man aged 35-49 years who had been exposed to COVID-19.

This chain joins TRBV19 and TRBJ1-1; perhaps TRBD1 as D (6 bases). In germline, CDR1 is LNHDA, CDR2 SQIVND (reference sequence). The CDR3 is 14 residues long. V was clipped by 7 bases and J by 11 bases, with 23 bases between them. The DNA of the CDR3 is TGTGCCAGTATCTATGGGGGTGGCCTTGGGGGCGCTTTCTTT. Translating gives CASIYGGGLGGAFF.

The chain carries TRBV11-2 and TRBJ1-1; D possibly corresponds to TRBD1 (5 bases). The CDR3 consists of 16 residues. From germline, CDR1 is SGHAT and CDR2 FQNNGV. V was shortened by 3 bases and J by 9 bases, with 23 bases between the two germline ends. This chain's CDR3 is CASSLGGGRAPTQAFF. CDR3 DNA: TGTGCCAGCAGCTTGGGGGGAGGCCGAGCGCCAACCCAAGCTTTCTTT.

This chain uses TRBV10-3 with TRBJ1-2; perhaps TRBD1 as D (5 bases). CDR1 and CDR2 (germline): ENHRY, SYGVKD. CDR3 length: 14 amino acids. V shed 0 bases and J shed 4 bases, with 9 bases lying between them. CDR3 DNA: TGTGCCATCAGTGAGTCTGGAGGGGTCTATGGCTACACCTTC. Its protein product is CAISESGGVYGYTF.

J is TRBJ2-1 and V is TRBV7-9, with a weak D call TRBD2 (6 bases). The CDR3 runs to 13 residues. Looked up from germline, CDR1 is SEHNR and CDR2 is FQNEAQ (reference sequence). With 4 bases removed from V and 8 bases from J, the gap between germline ends came to 12 bases. CDR3: CASSSGTPHEQFF. The CDR3, as DNA: TGTGCCAGCAGCTCCGGGACTCCACATGAGCAGTTCTTC. Drawing the rest from reference TRBV7-9 and TRBJ2-1, the complete variable domain is DTGVSQNPRHKITKRGQNVTFRCDPISEHNRLYWYRQTLGQGPEFLTYFQNEAQLEKSRLLSDRFSAERPKGSFSTLEIQRTEQGDSAMYLCASSSGTPHEQFFGPGTRLTVL.

The chain is built from TRBV16 and TRBJ2-7, with 8 bases lining up with TRBD1. V shed 0 bases and J 6 bases; nucleotides not matched to a gene: 7. The CDR3 totals 15 residues. CDR1 KGHSY and CDR2 FQNENV come from the germline V gene. CDR3 loop: CASSQSAQGGSEQYF. DNA of the CDR3: TGTGCCAGCAGCCAATCGGCACAGGGGGGTTCCGAGCAGTACTTC. The full variable domain, in which reference TRBV16 and TRBJ2-7 provide the parts outside the CDR3, is GEEVAQTPKHLVRGEGQKAKLYCAPIKGHSYVFWYQQVLKNEFKFLISFQNENVFDETGMPKERFSAKCLPNSPCSLEIQATKLEDSAVYFCASSQSAQGGSEQYFGPGTRLTVT.

The chain has TRBV6-6 and TRBJ2-6; tentatively, D is TRBD1 (5 bases). Germline CDR1 MNHNY, CDR2 SVGAGI (reference sequence). V lost 10 bases and J 3 bases, leaving 10 bases between the germline ends. The CDR3 extends over 13 amino acids. The CDR3, as DNA: TGTGCCATAACAGGTGGTGGGGCCAACGTCCTGACTTTC. Protein product: CAITGGGANVLTF.

This chain joins TRBV19 and TRBJ2-1, with TRBD1 identical over 10 bases. The V and J ends lost 10 bases and 7 bases, in that order; junction bases with no gene match: 16. The CDR3 totals 16 residues. Germline values: CDR1 LNHDA, CDR2 SQIVND (reference sequence). The CDR3 DNA follows: TGTGCCACCACGGGACAGGGGCAACCCCGGACGAATGAGCAGTTCTTC. Amino acids: CATTGQGQPRTNEQFF.

This chain joins TRBV2 and TRBJ1-1; D is unclear. There are 13 residues in the CDR3. Germline values: CDR1 SNHLY, CDR2 FYNNEI. Trimming took 7 bases from V and 8 from J, leaving 17 bases between them. The CDR3 DNA follows: TGTGCCAGCACGGGTTCTTGGGTTAGCGAAGCTTTCTTT. As protein: CASTGSWVSEAFF.

This clone was observed once. The chain links TRBV6-5 to TRBJ2-7, with 9 bases lining up with TRBD2. CDR3 length: 15 amino acids. The trim removed 8 bases at V and 7 bases at J, leaving 15 bases unmatched. The germline gives CDR1 MNHEY, CDR2 SVGAGI. This CDR3 reads CASVRRAGGSYEQYF. The CDR3 region has the DNA TGTGCCAGCGTAAGGCGGGCGGGAGGGAGTTATGAGCAGTACTTC.

V is TRBV5-1 and J is TRBJ2-2; perhaps TRBD2 as D (6 bases). Germline V gene data show CDR1 as SGHRS and CDR2 as YFSETQ. Trimming removed 7 bases from V and 4 bases from J, with 11 bases in between. This CDR3 comprises 13 residues. CDR3 residues: CASQVGSTGELFF. DNA of the CDR3: TGCGCCAGCCAGGTCGGGAGCACCGGGGAGCTGTTTTTT.

V gene TRBV7-3 combines with J gene TRBJ1-2; no clear D gene. Trimming shortened V by 2 bases and J by 5 bases, and 21 bases separated the two germline ends. CDR1 SGHTA and CDR2 FQGTGA come from the germline V gene. The CDR3 totals 17 residues. CDR3 loop: CASSLYSVRGGSYGYTF. Here the CDR3 DNA reads TGTGCCAGCAGCTTATATTCCGTCCGGGGAGGGAGTTATGGCTACACCTTC.

CDR3 residues: CASSKGRASGNGEQYF. The DNA for the CDR3 is TGCGCCAGCAGTAAGGGGCGGGCTAGCGGGAATGGAGAGCAGTACTTC. The chain joins TRBV10-2 to TRBJ2-7, with TRBD2 matching over 9 bases. CDR1 and CDR2 from the germline V gene are WSHSY and SAAADI. The CDR3 totals 16 residues. With 5 bases clipped from V and 7 bases from J, the junction kept 15 bases outside the gene matches.

The chain couples TRBV12-5 to TRBJ2-3; no clear D gene. This CDR3 is built from 14 residues. The germline V gene encodes CDR1 LGHNT and CDR2 FRNRAP. The V gene lost 0 bases and the J gene lost 6 bases, with 10 bases spanning the gap. CDR3 sequence: CASGLVSTTDTQYF. The CDR3 DNA is TGTGCTAGTGGTTTGGTCTCGACAACCGATACGCAGTATTTT.

The chain has TRBV7-9 and TRBJ1-1, with TRBD1 matching 8 bases. With 1 base clipped from V and 1 base from J, the junction kept 2 bases outside the gene matches. The CDR3 loop spans 15 amino acids. Germline-derived CDR1 and CDR2 are SEHNR and FQNEAQ (reference sequence). The CDR3 coding sequence is TGTGCCAGCAGCTTAGGGACAGGGACGAACACTGAAGCTTTCTTT. Amino acids: CASSLGTGTNTEAFF. The full variable domain, rest sourced from reference TRBV7-9 and TRBJ1-1, is DTGVSQNPRHKITKRGQNVTFRCDPISEHNRLYWYRQTLGQGPEFLTYFQNEAQLEKSRLLSDRFSAERPKGSFSTLEIQRTEQGDSAMYLCASSLGTGTNTEAFFGQGTRLTVV.

This clone turned up a few times. The rearrangement links TRBV6-5 to TRBJ2-2, with D possibly being TRBD1 (6 bases). This CDR3 is 14 amino acids long. V was pared by 2 bases and J by 6 bases, with 10 bases between. Germline V gene data show CDR1 as MNHEY and CDR2 as SVGAGI. In DNA, the CDR3 is TGTGCCAGCAGTTACGTTCAGGGGCCCGGGGAGCTGTTTTTT. This gives the protein CASSYVQGPGELFF.

This clone was seen a handful of times. The chain couples TRBV19 to TRBJ2-1, with D possibly being TRBD1 (5 bases). The CDR3 is 13 amino acids. The germline V and J ends were trimmed by 0 bases and 7 bases, with 7 bases remaining between them. Germline values: CDR1 LNHDA, CDR2 SQIVND (reference sequence). Here the CDR3 DNA reads TGTGCCAGTAGTATAGAGGCAGGGAATGAGCAGTTCTTC. This codes for CASSIEAGNEQFF.

J is TRBJ1-1 and V is TRBV4-2; no definite D call. The CDR3 loop spans 15 amino acids. V lost 1 base and J 5 bases, leaving 14 bases between the germline ends. Germline lookup yields CDR1 LGHNA and CDR2 YNFKEQ. This CDR3 reads CASSQVSLQSTEAFF. CDR3 DNA sequence: TGTGCCAGCAGCCAAGTGTCATTACAGTCGACTGAAGCTTTCTTT.

The chain is built from TRBV6-5 and TRBJ1-5; D might be TRBD1 (6 bases). The V end was cut by 7 bases, the J end by 7 bases, with 17 bases between. Germline values: CDR1 MNHEY, CDR2 SVGAGI. CDR3 length equals 14 residues. The chain's CDR3 is CASTPTGNRQPQHF. The CDR3 nucleotides read TGTGCCAGCACTCCGACAGGAAATCGGCAGCCCCAGCATTTT.

V and J are TRBV9 and TRBJ2-3; no reliable D call. Trimming removed 0 bases at V and 4 bases at J, with 6 bases between. CDR3 size: 13 residues. Germline V gene sequence: CDR1 SGDLS, CDR2 YYNGEE. The CDR3 spells CASSVDGADTQYF. CDR3 bases: TGTGCCAGCAGCGTAGACGGAGCAGATACGCAGTATTTT.

The gene calls are TRBV30 and TRBJ2-5; D perhaps matches TRBD2 (6 bases). The CDR3 length is 14 residues. Trimming took 3 bases from V and 4 from J, leaving 15 bases between them. The germline V gene has CDR1 GTSNPN and CDR2 SVGIG (reference sequence). CDR3 loop: CAWSRGARGETQYF. The CDR3 coding sequence is TGTGCCTGGAGCCGCGGGGCGCGGGGAGAGACCCAGTACTTC.

J is TRBJ2-5 and V is TRBV5-1; a possible D gene is TRBD1 (6 bases). CDR3 length: 14 amino acids. V gave up 7 bases and J gave up 5 bases, with 18 bases separating them. Germline V gene data show CDR1 as SGHRS and CDR2 as YFSETQ. CDR3 coding DNA: TGCGCCAGCGCCGTCGGGCAGGGGCGTGAGACCCAGTACTTC. Protein product: CASAVGQGRETQYF. Full variable domain (remainder filled in from reference TRBV5-1 and TRBJ2-5): KAGVTQTPRYLIKTRGQQVTLSCSPISGHRSVSWYQQTPGQGLQFLFEYFSETQRNKGNFPGRFSGRQFSNSRSEMNVSTLELGDSALYLCASAVGQGRETQYFGPGTRLLVL.

This chain joins TRBV6-5 and TRBJ1-5; weak D call: TRBD1 (5 bases). Germline values: CDR1 MNHEY, CDR2 SVGAGI. This CDR3 has 14 residues. The V gene lost 2 bases and the J gene lost 6 bases, with 11 bases spanning the gap. In DNA form, the CDR3 reads TGTGCCAGCAGTTACGGGGGGGGAGGTCAGCCCCAGCATTTT. It yields the protein CASSYGGGGQPQHF.

CDR3 sequence: CASSLGGRDTGELFF. DNA for the CDR3: TGCGCCAGCAGCTTGGGCGGGCGAGACACCGGGGAGCTGTTTTTT. J is TRBJ2-2 and V is TRBV5-1; possible D gene TRBD2, 5 bases. The V and J ends lost 0 bases and 3 bases respectively, with 9 bases between them. The CDR3 has 15 residues. Per germline, CDR1 SGHRS and CDR2 YFSETQ. The full variable domain, with the rest looked up from reference TRBV5-1 and TRBJ2-2, is KAGVTQTPRYLIKTRGQQVTLSCSPISGHRSVSWYQQTPGQGLQFLFEYFSETQRNKGNFPGRFSGRQFSNSRSEMNVSTLELGDSALYLCASSLGGRDTGELFFGEGSRLTVL.

The V call is TRBV29-1, the J call TRBJ2-7, with 10 bases lining up with TRBD1. V trimming: 1 base; J trimming: 3 bases; junction bases outside the gene matches: 6. The germline V gene encodes CDR1 SQVTM and CDR2 ANQGSEA. There are 15 residues in the CDR3. CDR3: CSVEGFGTGVYEQYF. Here the CDR3 DNA reads TGCAGCGTTGAAGGTTTCGGGACAGGGGTCTACGAGCAGTACTTC.

The chain joins TRBV7-3 to TRBJ2-3; D not certain. CDR1 and CDR2 from the germline V gene are SGHTA and FQGTGA. The CDR3 totals 13 residues. V shed 1 base and J shed 4 bases, with 6 bases lying between them. CDR3 sequence: CASSLISSDTQYF. The DNA of the CDR3 is TGTGCCAGCAGCTTAATTTCCTCAGATACGCAGTATTTT.

The gene calls are TRBV4-2 and TRBJ2-7; TRBD2 aligns across 8 bases. CDR1 is LGHNA and CDR2 is YNFKEQ in the germline V gene. J was trimmed by 5 bases and V by 4 bases; bases with no gene match: 10. CDR3 length: 15 amino acids. This CDR3 is CASSPGAAGEDEQYF. The DNA for the CDR3 is TGTGCCAGCAGCCCCGGGGCAGCGGGAGAGGACGAGCAGTACTTC.

The rearrangement joins TRBV15 to TRBJ2-1; 12 bases fit TRBD2. The CDR3 totals 17 residues. CDR1 LNHNV and CDR2 YYDKDF come from the germline V gene (reference sequence). V was clipped by 7 bases and J by 6 bases; unmatched bases: 13. CDR3: CATKLTSGRFRSNEQFF. DNA for the CDR3: TGTGCCACCAAATTGACTAGCGGGAGATTCCGGAGCAATGAGCAGTTCTTC. Filled out from reference TRBV15 and TRBJ2-1, the complete variable domain reads DAMVIQNPRYQVTQFGKPVTLSCSQTLNHNVMYWYQQKSSQAPKLLFHYYDKDFNNEADTPDNFQSRRPNTSFCFLDIRSPGLGDTAMYLCATKLTSGRFRSNEQFFGPGTRLTVL.

CDR3 sequence reads: CASRVTRANEQFF. DNA of the CDR3: TGTGCCAGCAGGGTGACTAGAGCCAATGAGCAGTTCTTC. The V call is TRBV27, the J call TRBJ2-1; the D gene is possibly TRBD2 (6 bases). V was shortened by 6 bases and J by 6 bases, with 12 bases between the two germline ends. CDR3 length equals 13 residues. CDR1 and CDR2 (germline): MNHEY, SMNVEV (reference sequence).

The chain links TRBV29-1 to TRBJ1-2; maybe TRBD1 (5 bases). The CDR3 is 13 amino acids. Germline V lookup: CDR1 SQVTM, CDR2 ANQGSEA. V lost 1 base and J 4 bases, leaving 10 bases between the germline ends. The CDR3 DNA reads TGCAGCGTTGAAGGGGGGGGAATCTATGGCTACACCTTC. Translated, it gives CSVEGGGIYGYTF.

The V call is TRBV7-9, the J call TRBJ2-1; D might be TRBD2 (5 bases). Germline V gives CDR1 SEHNR, CDR2 FQNEAQ (reference sequence). The CDR3 spans 14 residues. V lost 1 base and J lost 4, with 8 bases in between. CDR3 region: CASSLEAGYNEQFF. The CDR3 DNA reads TGTGCCAGCAGCTTAGAGGCGGGTTACAATGAGCAGTTCTTC.